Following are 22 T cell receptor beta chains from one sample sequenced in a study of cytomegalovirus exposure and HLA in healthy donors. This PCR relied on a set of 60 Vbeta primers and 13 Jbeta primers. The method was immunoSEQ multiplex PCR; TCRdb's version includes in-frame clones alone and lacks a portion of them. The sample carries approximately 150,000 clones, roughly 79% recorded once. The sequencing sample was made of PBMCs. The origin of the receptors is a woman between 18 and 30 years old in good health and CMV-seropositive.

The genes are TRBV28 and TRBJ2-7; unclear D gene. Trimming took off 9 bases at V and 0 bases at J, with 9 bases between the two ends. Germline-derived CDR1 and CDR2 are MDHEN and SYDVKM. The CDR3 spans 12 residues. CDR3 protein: CASGPGSYEQYF. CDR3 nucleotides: TGTGCCAGTGGTCCGGGCTCCTACGAGCAGTACTTC.

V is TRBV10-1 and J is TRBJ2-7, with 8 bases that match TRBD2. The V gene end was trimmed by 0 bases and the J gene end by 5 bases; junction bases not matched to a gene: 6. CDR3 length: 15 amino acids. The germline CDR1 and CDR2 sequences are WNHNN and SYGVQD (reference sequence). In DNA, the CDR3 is TGCGCCAGCAGTGAGTCCGGGGGGGCTTACGACGAGCAGTACTTC. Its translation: CASSESGGAYDEQYF.

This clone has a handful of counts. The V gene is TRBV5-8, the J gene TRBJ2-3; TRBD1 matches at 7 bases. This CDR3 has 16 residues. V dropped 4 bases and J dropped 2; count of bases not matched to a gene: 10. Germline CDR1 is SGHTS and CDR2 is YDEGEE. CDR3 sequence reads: CASSLGQLKPTDTQYF. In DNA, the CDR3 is TGTGCCAGCAGCCTGGGACAGCTTAAGCCCACAGATACGCAGTATTTT.

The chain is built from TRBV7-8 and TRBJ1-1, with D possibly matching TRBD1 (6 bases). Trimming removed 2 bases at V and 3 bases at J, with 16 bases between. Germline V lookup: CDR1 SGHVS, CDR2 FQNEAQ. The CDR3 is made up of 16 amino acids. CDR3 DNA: TGTGCCAGCAGCTTAATGAACGGGGGGGCTGACACTGAAGCTTTCTTT. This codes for CASSLMNGGADTEAFF.

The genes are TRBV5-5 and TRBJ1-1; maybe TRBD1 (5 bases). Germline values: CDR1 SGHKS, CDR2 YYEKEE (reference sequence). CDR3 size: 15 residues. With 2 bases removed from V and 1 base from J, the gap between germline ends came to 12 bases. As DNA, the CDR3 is TGTGCCAGCAGCTTTGTGGGGGGTGCGAACACTGAAGCTTTCTTT. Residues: CASSFVGGANTEAFF.

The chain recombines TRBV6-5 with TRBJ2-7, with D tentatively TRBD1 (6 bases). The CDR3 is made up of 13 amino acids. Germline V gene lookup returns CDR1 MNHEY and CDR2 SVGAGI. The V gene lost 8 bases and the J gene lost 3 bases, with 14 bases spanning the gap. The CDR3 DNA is TGTGCCAGCCGTAGGGGGTTAGACTACGAGCAGTACTTC. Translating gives CASRRGLDYEQYF.

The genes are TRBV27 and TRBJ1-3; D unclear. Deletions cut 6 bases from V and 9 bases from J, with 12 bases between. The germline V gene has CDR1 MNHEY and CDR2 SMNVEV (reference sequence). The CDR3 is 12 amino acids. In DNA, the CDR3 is TGTGCCAGCAGCGACCCCCTAGGCACCATATATTTT. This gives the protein CASSDPLGTIYF.

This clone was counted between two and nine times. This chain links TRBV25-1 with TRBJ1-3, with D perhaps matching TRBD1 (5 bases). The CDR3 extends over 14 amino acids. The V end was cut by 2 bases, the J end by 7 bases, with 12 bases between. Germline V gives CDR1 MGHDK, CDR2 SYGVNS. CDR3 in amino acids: CASSEIGGWNTIYF. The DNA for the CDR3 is TGTGCCAGCAGTGAAATCGGGGGTTGGAACACCATATATTTT.

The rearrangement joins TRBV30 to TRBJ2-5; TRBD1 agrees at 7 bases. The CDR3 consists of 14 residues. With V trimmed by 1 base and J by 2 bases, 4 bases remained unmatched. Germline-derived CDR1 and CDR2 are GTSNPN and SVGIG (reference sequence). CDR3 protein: CAWSAGGRQETQYF. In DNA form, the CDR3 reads TGTGCCTGGAGTGCAGGGGGAAGACAAGAGACCCAGTACTTC.

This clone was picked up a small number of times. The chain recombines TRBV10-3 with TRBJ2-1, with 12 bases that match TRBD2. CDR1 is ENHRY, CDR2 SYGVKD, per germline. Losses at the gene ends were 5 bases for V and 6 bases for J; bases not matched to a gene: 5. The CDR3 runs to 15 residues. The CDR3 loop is CAISSSGGVRNEQFF. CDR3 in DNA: TGTGCCATCAGTTCTAGCGGGGGGGTGCGCAATGAGCAGTTCTTC.

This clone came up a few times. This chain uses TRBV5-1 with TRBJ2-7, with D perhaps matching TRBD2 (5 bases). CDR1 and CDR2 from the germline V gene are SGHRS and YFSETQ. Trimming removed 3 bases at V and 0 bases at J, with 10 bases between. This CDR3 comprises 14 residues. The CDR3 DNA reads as TGCGCCAGCAGCTCTGCAGCGGACTCCTACGAGCAGTACTTC. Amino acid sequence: CASSSAADSYEQYF. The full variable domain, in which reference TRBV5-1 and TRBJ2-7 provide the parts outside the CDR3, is KAGVTQTPRYLIKTRGQQVTLSCSPISGHRSVSWYQQTPGQGLQFLFEYFSETQRNKGNFPGRFSGRQFSNSRSEMNVSTLELGDSALYLCASSSAADSYEQYFGPGTRLTVT.

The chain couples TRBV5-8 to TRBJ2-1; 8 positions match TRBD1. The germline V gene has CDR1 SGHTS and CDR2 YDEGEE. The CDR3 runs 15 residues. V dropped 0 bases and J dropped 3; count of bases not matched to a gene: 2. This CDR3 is CASSLGTGSYNEQFF. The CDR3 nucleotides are TGTGCCAGCAGCTTGGGGACAGGGAGCTACAATGAGCAGTTCTTC.

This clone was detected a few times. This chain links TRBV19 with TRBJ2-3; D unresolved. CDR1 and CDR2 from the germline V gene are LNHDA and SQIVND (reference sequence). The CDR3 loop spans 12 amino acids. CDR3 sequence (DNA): TGTGCTAGCAGCTCGAACACAGATACGCAGTATTTT. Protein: CASSSNTDTQYF. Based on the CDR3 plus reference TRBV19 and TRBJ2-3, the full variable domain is DGGITQSPKYLFRKEGQNVTLSCEQNLNHDAMYWYRQDPGQGLRLIYYSQIVNDFQKGDIAEGYSVSREKKESFPLTVTSAQKNPTAFYLCASSSNTDTQYFGPGTRLTVL.

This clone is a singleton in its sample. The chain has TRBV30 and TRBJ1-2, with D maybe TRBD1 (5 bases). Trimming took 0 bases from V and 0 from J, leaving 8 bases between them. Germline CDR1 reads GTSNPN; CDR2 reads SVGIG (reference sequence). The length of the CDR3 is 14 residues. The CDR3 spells CAWSVRGTNYGYTF. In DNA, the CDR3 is TGTGCCTGGAGTGTACGGGGGACTAACTATGGCTACACCTTC.

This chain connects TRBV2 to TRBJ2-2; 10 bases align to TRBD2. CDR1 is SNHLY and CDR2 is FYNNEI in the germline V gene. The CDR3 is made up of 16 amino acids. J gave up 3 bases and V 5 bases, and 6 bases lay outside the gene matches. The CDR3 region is CASSTRAGGHTGELFF. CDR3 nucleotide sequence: TGTGCCAGCAGTACTCGAGCGGGGGGGCACACCGGGGAGCTGTTTTTT. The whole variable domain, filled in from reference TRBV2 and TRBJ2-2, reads EPEVTQTPSHQVTQMGQEVILRCVPISNHLYFYWYRQILGQKVEFLVSFYNNEISEKSEIFDDQFSVERPDGSNFTLKIRSTKLEDSAMYFCASSTRAGGHTGELFFGEGSRLTVL.

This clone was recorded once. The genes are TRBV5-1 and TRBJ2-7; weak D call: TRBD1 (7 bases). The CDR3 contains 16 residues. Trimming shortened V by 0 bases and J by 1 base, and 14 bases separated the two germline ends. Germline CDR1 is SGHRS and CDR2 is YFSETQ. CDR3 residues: CASSLGGAGGSYEQYF. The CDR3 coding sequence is TGCGCCAGCAGCTTGGGTGGGGCAGGGGGGTCCTACGAGCAGTACTTC. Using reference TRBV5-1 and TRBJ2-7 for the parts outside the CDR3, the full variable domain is KAGVTQTPRYLIKTRGQQVTLSCSPISGHRSVSWYQQTPGQGLQFLFEYFSETQRNKGNFPGRFSGRQFSNSRSEMNVSTLELGDSALYLCASSLGGAGGSYEQYFGPGTRLTVT.

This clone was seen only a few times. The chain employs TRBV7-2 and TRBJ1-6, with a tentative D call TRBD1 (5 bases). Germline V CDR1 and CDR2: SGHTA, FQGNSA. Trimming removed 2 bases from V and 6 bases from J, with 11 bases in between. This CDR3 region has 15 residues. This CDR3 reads CASSLSRQLNSPLHF. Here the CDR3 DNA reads TGTGCCAGCAGCTTATCCCGACAGCTTAATTCACCCCTCCACTTT. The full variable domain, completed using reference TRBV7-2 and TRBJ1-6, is GAGVSQSPSNKVTEKGKDVELRCDPISGHTALYWYRQSLGQGLEFLIYFQGNSAPDKSGLPSDRFSAERTGGSVSTLTIQRTQQEDSAVYLCASSLSRQLNSPLHFGNGTRLTVT.

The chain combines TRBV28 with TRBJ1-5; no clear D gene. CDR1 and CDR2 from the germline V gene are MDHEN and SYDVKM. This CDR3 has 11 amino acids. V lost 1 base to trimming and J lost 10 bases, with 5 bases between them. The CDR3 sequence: CASSLSVPQHF. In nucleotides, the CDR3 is TGTGCCAGCAGTTTATCAGTCCCCCAGCATTTT.

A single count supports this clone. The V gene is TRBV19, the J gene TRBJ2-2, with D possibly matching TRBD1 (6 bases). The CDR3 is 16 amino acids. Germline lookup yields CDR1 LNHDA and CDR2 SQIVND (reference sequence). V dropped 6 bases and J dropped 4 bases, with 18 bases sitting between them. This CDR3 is CASRLQSQGGTGELFF. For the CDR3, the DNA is TGTGCCAGTAGGCTCCAGTCCCAAGGGGGCACCGGGGAGCTGTTTTTT.

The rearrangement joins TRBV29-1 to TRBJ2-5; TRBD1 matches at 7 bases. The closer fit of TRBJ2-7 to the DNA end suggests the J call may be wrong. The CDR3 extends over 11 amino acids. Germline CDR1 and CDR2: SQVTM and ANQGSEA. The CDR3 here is CSARQGYEQYF. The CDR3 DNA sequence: TGCAGCGCAAGACAGGGCTACGAGCAGTACTTC.

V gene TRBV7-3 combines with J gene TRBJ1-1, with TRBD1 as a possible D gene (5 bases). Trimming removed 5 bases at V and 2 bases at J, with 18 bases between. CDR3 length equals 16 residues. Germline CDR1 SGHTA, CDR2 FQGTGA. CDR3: CASSPGGVGTNTEAFF. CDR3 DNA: TGTGCCAGCAGCCCCGGAGGGGTAGGGACTAACACTGAAGCTTTCTTT. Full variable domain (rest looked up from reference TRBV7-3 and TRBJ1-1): GAGVSQTPSNKVTEKGKYVELRCDPISGHTALYWYRQSLGQGPEFLIYFQGTGAADDSGLPNDRFFAVRPEGSVSTLKIQRTERGDSAVYLCASSPGGVGTNTEAFFGQGTRLTVV.

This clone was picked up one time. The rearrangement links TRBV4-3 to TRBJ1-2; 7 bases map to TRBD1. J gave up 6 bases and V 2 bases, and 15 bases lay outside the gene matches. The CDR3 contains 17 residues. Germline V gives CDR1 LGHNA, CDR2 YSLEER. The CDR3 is CASSQSASGTVKNGYTF. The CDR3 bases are TGCGCCAGCAGCCAAAGCGCCTCAGGGACAGTCAAGAATGGCTACACCTTC.